Sequencing of this T cell receptor (beta chain) was carried out in a study of T-cell reconstitution after alpha-beta-depleted transplantation in children. Unique molecular identifiers were incorporated during preparation of the TCRbeta library. Each CDR3 protein gets one entry after TCRdb re-called the PCR reads with MiXCR. The table includes about a million distinct CDR3 sequences, less than 30% detected once. This clonotype occurred a few times. Its matching antigen is unknown. Study-wide results and caveats: Surviving thymic progenitors and recipient T cells were the source of high TCRbeta diversity at day 60 in some patients. T-cell numbers and diversity one year post-transplant derived largely from freshly generated T cells. Several hundred expanded graft clones reportedly gave rise to the alpha-beta T cells present about two months after transplant.

This CDR3 is 17 amino acids long. Trimming removed 0 bases from V and 6 bases from J; junction bases left unmatched: 12. The germline CDR1 and CDR2 sequences are SGHDN and FVKESK. The source of this sequence is a boy in the first two years of life who had a stem cell transplant for SCID, so the T cells may come from the graft donor. The input for sequencing was PBMCs, mostly from graft donor cells, taken 360 days after TCRalphabeta/CD19-depleted stem cell transplant. The chain combines TRBV14 with TRBJ2-7; 9 bases line up with TRBD1. CDR3 coding DNA: TGTGCCAGCAGCCAAGACGTTTCGGGACAGGGTAGGGTCGAGCAGTACTTC. Its protein product is CASSQDVSGQGRVEQYF.